The rows below give T cell receptor beta chains drawn from one sample of a study of blood T cell repertoires in COVID-19. Clones were read by immunoSEQ multiplex PCR, and TCRdb kept only the in-frame ones, dropping some. Here the sample spans approximately 120,000 clones, approximately 81% being singletons. Sequenced material: peripheral blood. All receptors come from a man aged 80 or over with COVID-19, enrolled during active disease. Each CDR3 is given with its conserved first and last residue.

j_call,v_call,cdr3_aa
TRBJ2-1,TRBV6-5,CASSPGLYNEQFF
TRBJ2-4,TRBV19,CASTSGRSRNIQYF
TRBJ1-2,TRBV19,CASSIGARRDSARGYTF
TRBJ1-3,TRBV5-4,CASSFQGVDTIYF
TRBJ2-7,TRBV18,CASSPMTPTSSYEQYF
TRBJ2-1,TRBV4-3,CASSQAPRYNEQFF
TRBJ2-5,TRBV11-2,CASSWGSLGQETQYF
TRBJ2-7,TRBV10-3,CAISETGTVYEQYF
TRBJ2-7,TRBV19,CASSPQDRGLMDNEQYF
TRBJ1-2,TRBV7-2,CASSQTGTGNYGYTF
TRBJ2-2,TRBV5-1,CASSLSPLTGGSGELFF
TRBJ2-7,TRBV3-1/TRBV3-2,CASSQGGTSGSYEQYF
TRBJ1-1,TRBV4-2,CASSQWGQGDTEAFF
TRBJ1-6,TRBV6-6,CASSRSTGRNNSPLHF
TRBJ1-1,TRBV28,CASSSGGNTEAFF